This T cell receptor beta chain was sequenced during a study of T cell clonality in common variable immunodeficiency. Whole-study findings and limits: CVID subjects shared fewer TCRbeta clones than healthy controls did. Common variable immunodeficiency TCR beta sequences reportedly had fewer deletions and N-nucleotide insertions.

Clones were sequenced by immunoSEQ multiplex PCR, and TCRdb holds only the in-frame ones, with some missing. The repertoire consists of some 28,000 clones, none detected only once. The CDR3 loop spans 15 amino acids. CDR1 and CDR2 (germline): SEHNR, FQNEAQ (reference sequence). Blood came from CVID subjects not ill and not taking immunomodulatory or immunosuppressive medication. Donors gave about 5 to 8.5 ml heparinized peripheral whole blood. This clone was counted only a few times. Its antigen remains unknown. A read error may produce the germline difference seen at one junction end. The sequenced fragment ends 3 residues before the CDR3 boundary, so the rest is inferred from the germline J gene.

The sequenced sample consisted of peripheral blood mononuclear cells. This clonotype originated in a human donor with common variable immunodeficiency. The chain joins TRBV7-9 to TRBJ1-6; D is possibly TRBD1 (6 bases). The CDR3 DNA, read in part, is TGTGCCAGCAGCTTAGCCTCAGGGGTGAATTCAACC. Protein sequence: CASSLASGVNST. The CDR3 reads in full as CASSLASGVNSTLHF.